One sample yielded the 10 T cell receptor beta chains listed below, sequenced in a study of post-analysis software for immune sequencing data. Findings and limits, study-wide: Five TRBV segments were more frequent in patients than controls; TRBV5-6, TRBV5-1 and TRBV20-1 belonged to this group.

These receptors' targets are unknown. TCR beta cDNA libraries had unique molecular identifiers. Each CDR3 protein gets one entry after TCRdb re-called the PCR reads with MiXCR. Of about 800,000 distinct CDR3 sequences in the sample, 25% to 30% were seen once. The sequenced sample was blood. The source of these receptors is a girl between 5 and 17 years old with multiple sclerosis.

This clonotype came up once. The V call is TRBV19, the J call TRBJ2-4; 7 bases line up with TRBD2. This CDR3 is built from 16 residues. V was clipped by 3 bases and J by 3 bases; unmatched bases: 8. Germline V lookup: CDR1 LNHDA, CDR2 SQIVND (reference sequence). This CDR3 reads CASSMGGKGGKNIQYF. The CDR3 region has the DNA TGTGCCAGTAGTATGGGGGGGAAAGGCGGCAAAAACATTCAGTACTTC.

This clonotype showed up just a few times. This chain links TRBV20-1 with TRBJ2-3; D is unresolved. Looked up from germline, CDR1 is DFQATT and CDR2 is SNEGSKA (reference sequence). This CDR3 comprises 12 residues. The V end lost 6 bases, the J end lost 4 bases, and 11 bases lay between the germline ends. The DNA for the CDR3 is TGCAGTGCCAGGTTCGTTCCAGATACGCAGTATTTT. Translating gives CSARFVPDTQYF.

The rearrangement uses TRBV6-5 and TRBJ2-5; 9 bases line up with TRBD1. The J call may not be correct, given that the DNA end is closer to TRBJ2-7. Germline V gene sequence: CDR1 MNHEY, CDR2 SVGAGI. The CDR3 loop spans 15 amino acids. The CDR3 DNA is TGTGCCAGCAGGGGACCCGGGACAGGGAGATACGAGCAGTACTTC. This encodes CASRGPGTGRYEQYF.

The CDR3 nucleotides are TGTGCCAGCAGCTTAACAGGTCGCGGGGCCTACGAGCAGTACTTC. Residues: CASSLTGRGAYEQYF. The gene calls are TRBV11-2 and TRBJ2-7; D perhaps matches TRBD2 (6 bases). V was pared by 2 bases and J by 2 bases, with 13 bases between. This CDR3 has 15 amino acids. Germline CDR1 SGHAT, CDR2 FQNNGV.

The gene calls are TRBV24-1 and TRBJ1-2; 8 bases match TRBD1. The trim removed 4 bases at V and 6 bases at J, leaving 6 bases unmatched. Germline V lookup: CDR1 KGHDR, CDR2 SFDVKD. This CDR3 comprises 14 residues. CDR3 in DNA: TGTGCCACCAGTGACCCGTTGACAGGGGATGGCTACACCTTC. It translates to CATSDPLTGDGYTF.

This clonotype turned up a few times. V gene TRBV3-1 combines with J gene TRBJ2-1, with D possibly TRBD1 on 5 matching bases. Trimming took off 4 bases at V and 0 bases at J, with 13 bases between the two ends. Germline V gene lookup returns CDR1 LGHDT and CDR2 YNNKEL (reference sequence). CDR3 size: 16 residues. CDR3 bases: TGTGCCAGCAGCCCCGGTGGGGCGAGCTCCTACAATGAGCAGTTCTTC. Amino acid sequence: CASSPGGASSYNEQFF.

With respect to this clonotype: One base away lies a much larger clone, so this may be a sequencing read error. The CDR3 spells CTSSQERGAGANVLTF. The CDR3 DNA is TGCACCAGCAGCCAAGAACGAGGAGCGGGGGCCAACGTCCTGACTTTC. V and J are TRBV4-3 and TRBJ2-6, with no clear D. The CDR3 runs 16 residues. The germline V gene has CDR1 LGHNA and CDR2 YSLEER.

This chain connects TRBV9 to TRBJ2-7; D not resolved. The V and J ends lost 4 bases and 2 bases respectively, with 13 bases between them. The CDR3 length is 14 residues. Germline V gives CDR1 SGDLS, CDR2 YYNGEE. The CDR3 region has the DNA TGTGCCAGCAGCACTCAGGACGGGCCCTACGAGCAGTACTTC. Translated: CASSTQDGPYEQYF.

This clonotype was recorded once. J is TRBJ2-7 and V is TRBV20-1, with TRBD2 matching over 11 bases. This CDR3 is built from 16 residues. Per the germline V gene, CDR1 is DFQATT and CDR2 is SNEGSKA (reference sequence). Unmatched junction bases numbered 14, after V lost 3 bases and J lost 7 bases. CDR3 amino acids: CSASWGTSGPHGEQYF. The CDR3 bases are TGCAGTGCTAGTTGGGGGACTAGCGGACCTCATGGGGAGCAGTACTTC.

This clonotype occurred once. This chain joins TRBV28 and TRBJ1-2; D is unresolved. V was pared by 3 bases and J by 7 bases, with 12 bases between. Germline V lookup: CDR1 MDHEN, CDR2 SYDVKM. There are 13 residues in the CDR3. The DNA of the CDR3 is TGTGCCAGCAGTTTTCCCTCCGCGGGTGGCTACACCTTC. Protein: CASSFPSAGGYTF.